The present TCR beta chain was sequenced within a study of cytomegalovirus exposure and HLA in healthy donors. Study-wide findings and caveats: Prior analysis indicated that the majority of TCR beta V segments exhibited productivity approximately 87% or approximately 30% of the time.

V was cut by 6 bases and J by 7 bases, with 13 bases left in between. This CDR3 spans 13 amino acids. Per germline, CDR1 KGHSH and CDR2 LQKENI. The PCR ran on 60 Vbeta and 13 Jbeta primers. Assay: immunoSEQ multiplex PCR; the TCRdb copy retains only in-frame clones and omits some. The sample has about 170,000 clones, 80% to 90% seen once. A note on this clone: Its antigen is still unknown. Additional DNA sequences in this sample encode the identical CDR3.

J is TRBJ2-1 and V is TRBV18; D might be TRBD2 (6 bases). This clonotype originated in a male donor in good health and CMV-seronegative. Sequences were obtained from PBMCs. The CDR3 DNA is TGTGCCAGCTCTCCGGGACTTTTAAATGAGCAGTTCTTC. As protein: CASSPGLLNEQFF.